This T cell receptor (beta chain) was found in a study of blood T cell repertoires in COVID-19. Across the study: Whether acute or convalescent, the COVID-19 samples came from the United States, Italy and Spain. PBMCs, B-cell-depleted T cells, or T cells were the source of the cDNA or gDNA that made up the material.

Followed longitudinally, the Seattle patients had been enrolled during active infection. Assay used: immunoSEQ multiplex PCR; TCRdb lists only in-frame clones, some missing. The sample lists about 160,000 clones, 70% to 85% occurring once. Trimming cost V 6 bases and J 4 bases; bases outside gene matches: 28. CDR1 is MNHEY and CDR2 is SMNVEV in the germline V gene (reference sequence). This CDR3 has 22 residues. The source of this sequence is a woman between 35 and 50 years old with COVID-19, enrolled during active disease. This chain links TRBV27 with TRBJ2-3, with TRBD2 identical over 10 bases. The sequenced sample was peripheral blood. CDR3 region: CASRVLTSRRRKAGGPSDTQYF. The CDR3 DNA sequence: TGTGCCAGCAGAGTCCTGACCTCCAGGAGGAGAAAAGCGGGAGGGCCGTCAGATACGCAGTATTTT.